The TCR beta chain described here comes from a study of blood T cells in healthy people across ages. General study findings and limits: Higher naive T cell percentage went strongly together with higher TCR beta diversity. Aged donors had fewer naive CD4+ cells and lower diversity than long-lived donors. PBMCs left unsorted prevented a conclusive naive versus antigen-experienced comparison.

Germline V gives CDR1 SGHRS, CDR2 YFSETQ. The CDR3 loop spans 11 amino acids. V gave up 0 bases and J gave up 7 bases, with 4 bases separating them. Concerning this clonotype: Its antigen is unknown.

Sample-barcoded 5' priming and a J-beta primer mix drove a second PCR of about 6 to 11 cycles. Per sample, CDR3-containing paired-end reads numbered at least 2.5 million. A single record per CDR3 protein comes from TCRdb applying MiXCR to the 5' RACE reads. This table has around 990,000 distinct CDR3 sequences, around two fifths appearing once. Sequencing was carried out using blood. The receptor's source is a man aged 18 to 30 in good health. The J gene is TRBJ1-1, the V gene TRBV5-1; D not resolved. As DNA, the CDR3 is TGCGCCAGCAGCTTGGCTGATGAAGCTTTCTTT. It specifies CASSLADEAFF. Full variable domain (missing parts from reference TRBV5-1 and TRBJ1-1): KAGVTQTPRYLIKTRGQQVTLSCSPISGHRSVSWYQQTPGQGLQFLFEYFSETQRNKGNFPGRFSGRQFSNSRSEMNVSTLELGDSALYLCASSLADEAFFGQGTRLTVV.